The following is a T cell receptor beta chain sequence with its context. Its antigen is unidentified. This specimen comes from a study of cytomegalovirus exposure and HLA in healthy donors. Overall study findings and caveats: The authors considered a cluster of highly shared sequence variants likely to be a sequencing artifact. Investigators reported 150 to 200 TCR beta chains as tied to cytomegalovirus. V segments that were indistinguishable, TRBV6-2 and TRBV6-3 among them, were omitted from analysis.

The PCR made use of 60 Vbeta and 13 Jbeta primers. The data were produced by immunoSEQ multiplex PCR, yet TCRdb's version contains in-frame clones alone and is incomplete. The sample shows roughly 280,000 clones, around 66% of them seen only once. Germline CDR1 reads KGHSH; CDR2 reads LQKENI. The CDR3 runs to 17 residues. V lost 3 bases and J 2 bases, leaving 17 bases between the germline ends. Source material: PBMCs. This clonotype was sampled from a female donor in good health and CMV-seronegative. The rearrangement uses TRBV18 and TRBJ1-3, with unresolved D. The CDR3 DNA is TGTGCCAGCTCACCCATACCGGCCGGGTCGGCTGGAAACACCATATATTTT. This encodes CASSPIPAGSAGNTIYF.